These T cell receptor beta chains were read from a single sample in a study of CD8 T cells in Susac syndrome. From the immunoSEQ multiplex PCR reads, TCRdb called clonotypes with MiXCR, one entry per CDR3 protein. The data hold under 200,000 distinct CDR3 sequences, with approximately 95% observed a single time. The sample consisted of CD8+ T cells from PBMCs. The receptor source for this set is a human donor with multiple sclerosis. The CDR3 runs from the conserved cysteine through the conserved F or W. Each record gives: J gene, clone size, D gene, V gene, CDR3 DNA, CDR3 protein. A D gene is named only where the DNA matches it firmly. Some rows mark clone size as missing; the rest say once, few, many or name a class of expanded clone.

J gene: TRBJ2-3; clone size: -; D gene: -; V gene: TRBV18; CDR3 DNA: TGTGCCAGCTCACCACCGACAGGCGGGCCAGATACGCAGTATTTT; CDR3 protein: CASSPPTGGPDTQYF
J gene: TRBJ1-5; clone size: -; D gene: -; V gene: TRBV13; CDR3 DNA: TGTGCCAGCAGCTTAGGGGGGCCAAATCAGCCCCAGCATTTT; CDR3 protein: CASSLGGPNQPQHF
J gene: TRBJ2-2; clone size: -; D gene: TRBD1; V gene: TRBV9; CDR3 DNA: TGTGCCAGCAGCGCACTCAGGGGGACCGGGGAGCTGTTTTTT; CDR3 protein: CASSALRGTGELFF
J gene: TRBJ1-2; clone size: once; D gene: -; V gene: TRBV13; CDR3 DNA: TGTGCCAGCAGCCGGCCCTATGGCTACACCTTC; CDR3 protein: CASSRPYGYTF
J gene: TRBJ2-1; clone size: once; D gene: TRBD2; V gene: TRBV25-1; CDR3 DNA: TGTGCCAGCAGTAGGGGGACTAGCGGGGTCGATGGAGAGTTCTTC; CDR3 protein: CASSRGTSGVDGEFF
J gene: TRBJ2-1; clone size: -; D gene: TRBD2; V gene: TRBV2; CDR3 DNA: TGTGCCAGCAGAGCGGGAGAGGGTAATGAGCAGTTCTTC; CDR3 protein: CASRAGEGNEQFF
J gene: TRBJ2-1; clone size: -; D gene: TRBD2; V gene: TRBV5-1; CDR3 DNA: TGCGCCAGCAGCTTGGGACTAGCCGGGTACTACAATGAGCAGTTCTTC; CDR3 protein: CASSLGLAGYYNEQFF
J gene: TRBJ1-2; clone size: -; D gene: -; V gene: TRBV7-9; CDR3 DNA: TGTGCCAGCAGCTTAGGGCAGAGGGGCTACACCTTC; CDR3 protein: CASSLGQRGYTF
J gene: TRBJ2-5; clone size: -; D gene: TRBD1; V gene: TRBV5-1; CDR3 DNA: TGCGCCAGCAGCTCGATTACGGACAGGGAGGAGACCCAGTACTTC; CDR3 protein: CASSSITDREETQYF
J gene: TRBJ2-1; clone size: -; D gene: TRBD2; V gene: TRBV29-1; CDR3 DNA: TGCAGCGTTGAAGGACTAGCGGGAGGAAGGTACAATGAGCAGTTCTTC; CDR3 protein: CSVEGLAGGRYNEQFF
J gene: TRBJ2-7; clone size: -; D gene: TRBD1; V gene: TRBV9; CDR3 DNA: TGTGCCAGCAGCGTAGTTGACAGGGCCTACGAGCAGTACTTC; CDR3 protein: CASSVVDRAYEQYF
J gene: TRBJ2-5; clone size: -; D gene: -; V gene: TRBV30; CDR3 DNA: TGTGCCTGGAGAGGACTTCAGATCGGGGAGACCCAGTACTTC; CDR3 protein: CAWRGLQIGETQYF
J gene: TRBJ2-3; clone size: -; D gene: TRBD1; V gene: TRBV19; CDR3 DNA: TGTGCCAGTGTTGACAGGGAGTATCCAGATACGCAGTATTTT; CDR3 protein: CASVDREYPDTQYF
J gene: TRBJ2-5; clone size: -; D gene: TRBD2; V gene: TRBV7-9; CDR3 DNA: TGTGCCAGCAGCTCCCCCAGGTTAGGGGAGGGAGAGACCCAGTACTTC; CDR3 protein: CASSSPRLGEGETQYF
J gene: TRBJ1-1; clone size: -; D gene: -; V gene: TRBV29-1; CDR3 DNA: TGCAGCGCCATATGGGGGGCTGAAGCTTTCTTT; CDR3 protein: CSAIWGAEAFF
J gene: TRBJ2-6; clone size: -; D gene: TRBD2; V gene: TRBV5-1; CDR3 DNA: TGCGCCAGCAGCTTCCGCGGGGGTGTCTCTGGGGCCAACGTCCTGACTTTC; CDR3 protein: CASSFRGGVSGANVLTF
J gene: TRBJ2-7; clone size: -; D gene: -; V gene: TRBV9; CDR3 DNA: TGTGCCAGCAGCGTGGGCGGGGAAATCTCCTACGAGCAGTACTTC; CDR3 protein: CASSVGGEISYEQYF
J gene: TRBJ2-4; clone size: -; D gene: TRBD2; V gene: TRBV28; CDR3 DNA: TGTGCCAGCAGTTGGCGGGAGCGTCTTGACATTCAGTACTTC; CDR3 protein: CASSWRERLDIQYF
J gene: TRBJ1-4; clone size: -; D gene: -; V gene: TRBV30; CDR3 DNA: TGTGCCTGGAATCAGGGATCGGCGAAACTGTTTTTT; CDR3 protein: CAWNQGSAKLFF
J gene: TRBJ2-5; clone size: -; D gene: -; V gene: TRBV15; CDR3 DNA: TGTGCCACCAGCAGCGAACGGGGGGCAGGGGAGACCCAGTACTTC; CDR3 protein: CATSSERGAGETQYF
J gene: TRBJ2-1; clone size: -; D gene: -; V gene: TRBV11-2; CDR3 DNA: TGTGCCAGCAGCTTAGGTCAGGAGCAGTTCTTC; CDR3 protein: CASSLGQEQFF
J gene: TRBJ2-7; clone size: -; D gene: TRBD2; V gene: TRBV20-1; CDR3 DNA: TGCAGTGCTACGTCCACACGTCGACTAGCGCCTTACGAGCAGTACTTC; CDR3 protein: CSATSTRRLAPYEQYF
J gene: TRBJ2-1; clone size: -; D gene: -; V gene: TRBV4-1; CDR3 DNA: TGCGCCAGCAGCCTCCAGTCCTACAATGAGCAGTTCTTC; CDR3 protein: CASSLQSYNEQFF
J gene: TRBJ2-1; clone size: once; D gene: -; V gene: TRBV24-1; CDR3 DNA: TGTGCCACCAGTGATTTGAGCGACAATGAGCAGTTCTTC; CDR3 protein: CATSDLSDNEQFF
J gene: TRBJ2-3; clone size: -; D gene: -; V gene: TRBV3-1; CDR3 DNA: TGTGCCAGCAGCCAAGGACTGCCGTGGGATACGCAGTATTTT; CDR3 protein: CASSQGLPWDTQYF
J gene: TRBJ1-1; clone size: -; D gene: TRBD1; V gene: TRBV7-9; CDR3 DNA: TGTGCCAGCAGCTTTACAGGGGGTCGGCACACTGAAGCTTTCTTT; CDR3 protein: CASSFTGGRHTEAFF
J gene: TRBJ2-7; clone size: -; D gene: -; V gene: TRBV25-1; CDR3 DNA: TGTGCCAGCAGGGGTATTGGGACATTCTACGAGCAGTACTTC; CDR3 protein: CASRGIGTFYEQYF
J gene: TRBJ1-1; clone size: -; D gene: -; V gene: TRBV14; CDR3 DNA: TGTGCCAGCAGCCAAGAGGACGGCACTGAAGCTTTCTTT; CDR3 protein: CASSQEDGTEAFF
J gene: TRBJ2-7; clone size: few; D gene: TRBD2; V gene: TRBV30; CDR3 DNA: TGTGCCGGTGTAGCGGGAGGGCCTTCCGACGAGCAGTACTTC; CDR3 protein: CAGVAGGPSDEQYF
J gene: TRBJ2-1; clone size: -; D gene: -; V gene: TRBV3-1; CDR3 DNA: TGTGCCAGCAGCCTCCTAAGGGACGGTGAGCAGTTCTTC; CDR3 protein: CASSLLRDGEQFF
J gene: TRBJ1-2; clone size: -; D gene: TRBD1; V gene: TRBV5-1; CDR3 DNA: TGCGCCAGCAGCCTCCGGGACAGAGATGGCTACACCTTC; CDR3 protein: CASSLRDRDGYTF
J gene: TRBJ1-1; clone size: -; D gene: -; V gene: TRBV12-3/TRBV12-4; CDR3 DNA: TGTGCCAGCAGTTTGTGGCAGGGGTACACTGAAGCTTTCTTT; CDR3 protein: CASSLWQGYTEAFF
J gene: TRBJ2-7; clone size: -; D gene: -; V gene: TRBV6-5; CDR3 DNA: TGTGCCAGCAGTTGGAAGCTACCAGCTAACGAGCAGTACTTC; CDR3 protein: CASSWKLPANEQYF
J gene: TRBJ1-5; clone size: -; D gene: -; V gene: TRBV5-6; CDR3 DNA: TGTGCCAGCAGCTTGGCAAGGGATCAGCCCCAGCATTTT; CDR3 protein: CASSLARDQPQHF
J gene: TRBJ2-3; clone size: -; D gene: TRBD2; V gene: TRBV20-1; CDR3 DNA: TGCAGTGCTAGAGTACGCTCGGAGCGGGGGGGCCCGTGGGATACGCAGTATTTT; CDR3 protein: CSARVRSERGGPWDTQYF
J gene: TRBJ1-2; clone size: -; D gene: -; V gene: TRBV9; CDR3 DNA: TGTGCCAGCAGCGTAGGTAGAGGGGCAGAACTTGGCTACACCTTC; CDR3 protein: CASSVGRGAELGYTF
J gene: TRBJ2-7; clone size: -; D gene: -; V gene: TRBV2; CDR3 DNA: TGTGCCAGCAGCCACCACCCGGGACAAGGATCCCCCTACGAGCAGTACTTC; CDR3 protein: CASSHHPGQGSPYEQYF
J gene: TRBJ1-2; clone size: -; D gene: -; V gene: TRBV3-1; CDR3 DNA: TGTGCCAGCAGCCAAGAGGAAACAGGCCTTAACTATGGCTACACCTTC; CDR3 protein: CASSQEETGLNYGYTF
J gene: TRBJ2-7; clone size: -; D gene: -; V gene: TRBV5-1; CDR3 DNA: TGCGCCAGCAGCCTCGGTAGTATCGAGCAGTACTTC; CDR3 protein: CASSLGSIEQYF
J gene: TRBJ2-3; clone size: once; D gene: -; V gene: TRBV13; CDR3 DNA: TGTGCCAGCAGTTCCACCGACAACCGCACAGATACGCAGTATTTT; CDR3 protein: CASSSTDNRTDTQYF
J gene: TRBJ2-1; clone size: -; D gene: TRBD2; V gene: TRBV28; CDR3 DNA: TGTGCCAGCAGTTTAACGGCTAGCGGGAGCTACGGGAATGAGCAGTTCTTC; CDR3 protein: CASSLTASGSYGNEQFF